Listed below are T cell receptor beta chains from one sample, sequenced in a study of T cell repertoires in cytomegalovirus infection. TCRdb recomputed calls from the reads with MiXCR, one row per CDR3 protein. The table shows 150,000 to 200,000 distinct CDR3 sequences, with 8% to 10% occurring only once. Sequenced: PBMCs. These receptor sequences come from a human donor in good health (CMV status not recorded). Some clones in this sample may be carry-over from other donors' samples. CDR3s include the opening cysteine and the closing phenylalanine or tryptophan. The order of the fields is clone size, J gene, V gene, D gene, CDR3 protein, CDR3 DNA. D genes are given only for firm matches. Some rows mark clone size as missing; the rest say once, few, many or name a class of expanded clone.

size: many; J: TRBJ2-1; V: TRBV7-2; D: -; CDR3: CASSLAANSYNEQFF; DNA: TGTGCCAGCAGCTTAGCGGCAAACTCCTACAATGAGCAGTTCTTC
size: many; J: TRBJ2-6; V: TRBV28; D: -; CDR3: CASMGGANVLTF; DNA: TGTGCCAGCATGGGTGGGGCCAACGTCCTGACTTTC
size: -; J: TRBJ2-2; V: TRBV24-1; D: -; CDR3: CATSDLLRGGTGELFF; DNA: TGTGCCACCAGTGATTTGCTCAGGGGAGGAACCGGGGAGCTGTTTTTT
size: many; J: TRBJ2-2; V: TRBV7-3; D: TRBD1; CDR3: CASSLTAPGGTANTGELFF; DNA: TGTGCCAGCAGCTTAACTGCTCCGGGTGGGACAGCGAACACCGGGGAGCTGTTTTTT
size: many; J: TRBJ2-2; V: TRBV7-3; D: TRBD1; CDR3: CASSLLGTANTGELFF; DNA: TGTGCCAGCAGCCTCCTCGGGACAGCGAACACCGGGGAGCTGTTTTTT
size: many; J: TRBJ1-6; V: TRBV28; D: -; CDR3: CASRKGAGYSPLHF; DNA: TGTGCCAGCAGGAAGGGAGCAGGCTATTCACCCCTCCACTTT
size: many; J: TRBJ2-5; V: TRBV7-2; D: -; CDR3: CASNERKETQYF; DNA: TGTGCCAGCAATGAGAGGAAAGAGACCCAGTACTTC
size: -; J: TRBJ2-5; V: TRBV11-3; D: -; CDR3: CASSSPRGTQYF; DNA: TGTGCCAGCAGCTCCCCCAGGGGGACCCAGTACTTC
size: few; J: TRBJ1-1; V: TRBV20-1; D: -; CDR3: CSALTVNTEAFF; DNA: TGCAGTGCTTTGACAGTGAACACTGAAGCTTTCTTT
size: few; J: TRBJ1-6; V: TRBV6-5; D: TRBD1; CDR3: CASIQFSGGFNSPLHF; DNA: TGTGCCAGCATCCAATTTTCAGGGGGGTTTAATTCACCCCTCCACTTT
size: -; J: TRBJ1-5; V: TRBV19; D: TRBD1; CDR3: CASSFGRGPHQPQHF; DNA: TGTGCCAGTAGTTTCGGCAGGGGGCCCCATCAGCCCCAGCATTTT
size: -; J: TRBJ1-1; V: TRBV5-4; D: -; CDR3: CASSLDEGEAFF; DNA: TGTGCCAGCAGCTTGGATGAGGGAGAAGCTTTCTTT
size: many; J: TRBJ1-4; V: TRBV28; D: -; CDR3: CASRSKQGGDEKLFF; DNA: TGTGCCAGCAGATCAAAACAGGGAGGGGATGAAAAACTGTTTTTT
size: -; J: TRBJ1-1; V: TRBV10-2; D: -; CDR3: CASSDGSGATTEAFF; DNA: TGCGCCAGCAGTGATGGGTCGGGGGCGACCACTGAAGCTTTCTTT
size: few; J: TRBJ1-4; V: TRBV7-9; D: -; CDR3: CARQRPWGGEKLFF; DNA: TGTGCCCGCCAACGACCTTGGGGGGGTGAAAAACTGTTTTTT
size: -; J: TRBJ1-2; V: TRBV5-1; D: -; CDR3: CASSGTTANYGYTF; DNA: TGCGCCAGCAGCGGAACGACAGCTAACTATGGCTACACCTTC
size: many; J: TRBJ2-1; V: TRBV28; D: TRBD1; CDR3: CASSPPGQAYNEQFF; DNA: TGTGCCAGCAGTCCGCCGGGACAGGCTTACAATGAGCAGTTCTTC
size: many; J: TRBJ2-7; V: TRBV7-2; D: -; CDR3: CASSTHQGSEQYF; DNA: TGTGCCAGCAGCACGCACCAGGGGTCCGAGCAGTACTTC
size: few; J: TRBJ2-1; V: TRBV20-1; D: -; CDR3: CSASRSGMGDEQFF; DNA: TGCAGTGCTAGTAGGTCCGGGATGGGCGATGAGCAGTTCTTC
size: -; J: TRBJ2-7; V: TRBV5-1; D: TRBD2; CDR3: CASSLGSGGPSYEQYF; DNA: TGCGCCAGCAGCTTGGGTAGCGGGGGGCCAAGCTACGAGCAGTACTTC
size: -; J: TRBJ2-7; V: TRBV6-2/TRBV6-3; D: TRBD1; CDR3: CASSYVGGLMTGAEQYF; DNA: TGTGCCAGCAGTTACGTCGGCGGCCTCATGACAGGGGCTGAGCAGTACTTC